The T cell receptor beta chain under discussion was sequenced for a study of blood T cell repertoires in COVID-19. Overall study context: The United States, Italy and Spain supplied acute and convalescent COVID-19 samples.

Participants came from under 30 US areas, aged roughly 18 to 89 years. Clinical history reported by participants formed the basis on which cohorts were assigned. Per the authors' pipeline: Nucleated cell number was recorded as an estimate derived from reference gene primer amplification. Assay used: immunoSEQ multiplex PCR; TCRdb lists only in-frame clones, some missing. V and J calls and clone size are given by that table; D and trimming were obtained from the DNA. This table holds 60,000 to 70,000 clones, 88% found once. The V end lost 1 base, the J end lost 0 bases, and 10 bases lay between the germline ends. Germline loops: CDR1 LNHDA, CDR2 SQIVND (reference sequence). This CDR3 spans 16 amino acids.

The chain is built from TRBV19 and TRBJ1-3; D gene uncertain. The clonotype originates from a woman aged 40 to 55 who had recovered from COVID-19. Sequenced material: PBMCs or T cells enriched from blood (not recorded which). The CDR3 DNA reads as TGTGCCAGTAGTATAGCCGGAGGCACCTCTGGAAACACCATATATTTT. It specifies CASSIAGGTSGNTIYF.